The 21 T cell receptor beta chains in this list originate from one sample, sequenced in a study of blood T cell repertoires in COVID-19. The method was immunoSEQ multiplex PCR; TCRdb's version includes in-frame clones alone and lacks a portion of them. The sample contains under 250,000 clones, more than 65% of which appear only once. The sample comprised peripheral blood. The receptors here all came from a human donor in a cohort sampled during active COVID-19.

This sequence joins TRBV19 and TRBJ1-5, with D tentatively TRBD1 (5 bases). This CDR3 has 16 amino acids. CDR1 is LNHDA and CDR2 is SQIVND in the germline V gene (reference sequence). V gave up 7 bases and J gave up 1 base, with 17 bases separating them. The CDR3 region is CASTLGQGMSNQPQHF. The CDR3, as DNA: TGTGCCAGTACGCTCGGGCAGGGAATGAGCAATCAGCCCCAGCATTTT.

With respect to this clone: The identical CDR3 is also encoded by other nucleotide sequences in the sample. The J gene is TRBJ2-5, the V gene TRBV18; a weak D match, TRBD2 (6 bases). V gave up 0 bases and J gave up 4 bases, with 9 bases separating them. Per germline, CDR1 KGHSH and CDR2 LQKENI. This CDR3 is 14 amino acids long. The CDR3 sequence: CASSPPGGGETQYF. CDR3 coding DNA: TGTGCCAGCTCACCACCCGGGGGTGGAGAGACCCAGTACTTC.

The rearrangement joins TRBV5-1 to TRBJ1-5; TRBD1 matches at 7 bases. The CDR3 runs 16 residues. Germline V gene lookup returns CDR1 SGHRS and CDR2 YFSETQ. With 4 bases clipped from V and 0 bases from J, the junction kept 7 bases outside the gene matches. This CDR3 reads CASSSQGGYSNQPQHF. The CDR3 DNA sequence: TGCGCCAGCAGCAGCCAGGGGGGATATAGCAATCAGCCCCAGCATTTT.

The CDR3 DNA follows: TGTGCCTGGAGTGAGGGGGCTGGGGAGCTGTTTTTT. This codes for CAWSEGAGELFF. The chain carries TRBV30 and TRBJ2-2; TRBD1 agrees at 7 bases. CDR3 length: 12 amino acids. The J segment lost 8 bases and the V segment lost 1 base, leaving 1 base of the junction unmatched. Germline CDR1 GTSNPN, CDR2 SVGIG (reference sequence).

Regarding this clone: One end of the junction does not line up with germline, which may come from a read error. The V call is TRBV30, the J call TRBJ2-1; 9 bases are a match to TRBD2. The V gene's germline CDR1 is GTSNPN and CDR2 SVGIG (reference sequence). The CDR3 runs to 11 residues. The CDR3 loop reads CAWSLGREGIF. CDR3 coding DNA: TGTGCCTGGAGTTTAGGGCGGGAGGGCATCTTC.

The rearrangement uses TRBV28 and TRBJ2-7; the match to TRBD2 covers 11 bases. With 2 bases clipped from V and 6 bases from J, the junction kept 6 bases outside the gene matches. The CDR3 extends over 15 amino acids. CDR1 and CDR2 from the germline V gene are MDHEN and SYDVKM. CDR3 protein: CASSLRSSGRGEQYF. The DNA for the CDR3 is TGTGCCAGCAGTTTACGGAGTAGCGGGAGGGGCGAGCAGTACTTC.

V usage is TRBV30 and J usage is TRBJ1-4; the D gene is possibly TRBD1 (5 bases). CDR3 length equals 14 residues. Germline lookup yields CDR1 GTSNPN and CDR2 SVGIG (reference sequence). V gave up 1 base and J gave up 8 bases, with 14 bases separating them. In DNA form, the CDR3 reads TGTGCCTGGAGTGGCCGCGGGGGGTGGGAAAAACTGTTTTTT. Protein product: CAWSGRGGWEKLFF.

The chain has TRBV6-6 and TRBJ2-1; TRBD2 matches 9 bases. The CDR3 runs to 15 residues. J gave up 2 bases and V 2 bases, and 1 base lay outside the gene matches. The germline V gene encodes CDR1 MNHNY and CDR2 SVGAGI (reference sequence). In nucleotides, the CDR3 is TGTGCCAGCAGTTACGCGGGAGGGCCCTACAATGAGCAGTTCTTC. Encoded protein: CASSYAGGPYNEQFF.

The DNA of the CDR3 is TGCGCCAGCAGCTTGGCCGAAGGAGGGGTCAGTGGAAACACCATATATTTT. It specifies CASSLAEGGVSGNTIYF. The chain is built from TRBV5-1 and TRBJ1-3, with D tentatively TRBD1 (5 bases). Looked up from germline, CDR1 is SGHRS and CDR2 is YFSETQ. V lost 0 bases to trimming and J lost 3 bases, with 16 bases between them. The CDR3 consists of 17 residues.

The chain joins TRBV7-2 to TRBJ1-3; no definite D call. The CDR3 runs 16 residues. Trimming took off 3 bases at V and 1 base at J, with 13 bases between the two ends. Germline CDR1 and CDR2: SGHTA and FQGNSA. The CDR3 DNA follows: TGTGCCAGCAGCTTGGAGGCTGGGGTATCTGGAAACACCATATATTTT. Amino acids: CASSLEAGVSGNTIYF.

Here the CDR3 reads CASSPQGLPYEQYF. The CDR3 DNA reads as TGTGCCAGCAGCCCACAGGGGTTACCCTACGAGCAGTACTTC. This rearrangement joins TRBV3-1 (or the pseudogene TRBV3-2) to TRBJ2-7, with TRBD1 matching over 7 bases. Germline V gene data show CDR1 as LGHDT and CDR2 as YNNKEL (reference sequence). The V segment lost 4 bases and the J segment 2 bases; nucleotides outside the gene matches: 5. There are 14 residues in the CDR3.

This clone has just a few counts. The chain recombines TRBV5-6 with TRBJ1-6; D perhaps matches TRBD1 (5 bases). Germline V CDR1 and CDR2: SGHDT, YYEEEE. Trimming removed 2 bases from V and 7 bases from J, with 13 bases in between. This CDR3 is built from 15 residues. In nucleotides, the CDR3 is TGTGCCAGCAGCTTTGCGGGACGGCAAAATTCACCCCTCCACTTT. As protein: CASSFAGRQNSPLHF.

This clone was seen a handful of times. The genes are TRBV7-6 and TRBJ1-4; D remains unclear. This CDR3 is 16 amino acids long. The V and J ends lost 2 bases and 1 base respectively, with 11 bases between them. Germline V lookup: CDR1 SGHVS, CDR2 FNYEAQ. The CDR3 DNA follows: TGTGCCAGCAGCTTATGGGCAGGTGGAACTAATGAAAAACTGTTTTTT. This sequence encodes CASSLWAGGTNEKLFF.

The genes are TRBV24-1 and TRBJ2-7, with D perhaps matching TRBD2 (5 bases). Germline assignment: CDR1 KGHDR and CDR2 SFDVKD. This CDR3 spans 13 amino acids. Trimming removed 4 bases from V and 2 bases from J, with 8 bases in between. The CDR3 DNA reads as TGTGCCACCAGTGAGACGGGAACCTACGAGCAGTACTTC. It codes for CATSETGTYEQYF.

This clone has only a few counts. The chain links TRBV5-6 to TRBJ2-2, with D possibly being TRBD2 (6 bases). This CDR3 has 15 residues. Germline CDR1 is SGHDT and CDR2 is YYEEEE. V was pared by 0 bases and J by 4 bases, with 10 bases between. Here the CDR3 reads CASSLVLAPTGELFF. Here the CDR3 DNA reads TGTGCCAGCAGCTTGGTGCTAGCGCCCACCGGGGAGCTGTTTTTT.

This clone was detected only once. This sequence joins TRBV2 and TRBJ2-2; TRBD2 matches at 10 bases. Germline CDR1 reads SNHLY; CDR2 reads FYNNEI. This CDR3 is 14 amino acids long. V lost 10 bases, J lost 5 bases, and 7 bases stayed unmatched. DNA of the CDR3: TGTGCCAAGCGGGAGGGCCGCGGAACCGGGGAGCTGTTTTTT. This codes for CAKREGRGTGELFF.

The chain employs TRBV28 and TRBJ2-7; 7 bases align to TRBD1. V gave up 4 bases and J gave up 6 bases; unmatched junction bases: 6. The CDR3 runs to 13 residues. CDR1 and CDR2 from the germline V gene are MDHEN and SYDVKM. CDR3 bases: TGTGCCAGCAGTTGGAACAGGGGCCGCGAGCAGTACTTC. Protein product: CASSWNRGREQYF.

The chain recombines TRBV12-3 or TRBV12-4 with TRBJ2-7; no reliable D call. The CDR3 is 12 residues long. The V end was cut by 4 bases, the J end by 3 bases, with 7 bases between. The CDR3 region has the DNA TGTGCCAGCAGTTGGAGCGTCTACGAGCAGTACTTC. It specifies CASSWSVYEQYF.

This clone came up a few times. This chain connects TRBV10-2 to TRBJ1-5; D unclear. This CDR3 is 15 amino acids long. CDR1 is WSHSY and CDR2 is SAAADI in the germline V gene. Trimming took off 4 bases at V and 2 bases at J, with 12 bases between the two ends. CDR3 sequence: CASSGGGNGNQPQHF. DNA for the CDR3: TGCGCCAGCAGTGGAGGAGGAAACGGCAATCAGCCCCAGCATTTT.

The chain employs TRBV20-1 and TRBJ2-7; weak D call: TRBD2 (5 bases). The CDR3 has 10 amino acids. Trimming took off 4 bases at V and 10 bases at J, with 11 bases between the two ends. Looked up from germline, CDR1 is DFQATT and CDR2 is SNEGSKA (reference sequence). The CDR3 reads CSATNRDQYF. The DNA of the CDR3 is TGCAGTGCTACCAACCGGGATCAGTACTTC.

The chain recombines TRBV9 with TRBJ2-7; 8 bases map to TRBD2. This CDR3 is 15 amino acids long. Looked up from germline, CDR1 is SGDLS and CDR2 is YYNGEE. After removal of 0 bases from V and 2 bases from J, the junction contained 4 bases not matched to a gene. The CDR3 bases are TGTGCCAGCAGCGTAGCGCTAGCGGGTGCCTACGAGCAGTACTTC. Amino acid sequence: CASSVALAGAYEQYF.